The clone carrying this TCR beta chain has a single count. Antigen specificity is unknown. This record belongs to a study of brain T cells in children with intractable seizures. General study findings and limits: Patients' HCMV serostatus was unknown; virus specificity rests on CDR3 similarity alone.

Looked up from germline, CDR1 is ENHRY and CDR2 is SYGVKD. This CDR3 spans 11 amino acids. V gave up 3 bases and J gave up 5 bases, with 4 bases separating them. The data were produced by immunoSEQ multiplex PCR, yet TCRdb's version contains in-frame clones alone and is incomplete. Among tens of thousands of clones, under 95% were seen once, and the ten largest hold around 25%. The receptor was derived from a girl aged 2 to 10 with Rasmussen encephalitis and intractable seizures. Here the sequenced sample was peripheral blood, taken at surgery. The gene calls are TRBV10-3 and TRBJ1-1; D not resolved. For the CDR3, the DNA is TGTGCCATCAGTGAAAGAACTGAAGCTTTCTTT. Its protein is CAISERTEAFF.